Below, 13 T cell receptor beta chains from the same sample are listed, as sequenced in a study of blood T cells in healthy people across ages. A second PCR of 7 to 11 cycles used a sample-barcoded 5' primer and a J-beta primer mix. TCRdb re-derived calls from the 5' RACE reads in MiXCR, one entry per CDR3 protein. The data show 1.5 million or so distinct CDR3 sequences, approximately 42% seen once. Sequencing was performed on blood. These receptors all come from a woman between 18 and 30 years old in good health.

V and J are TRBV27 and TRBJ1-1, with 7 bases identical to TRBD1. The CDR3 spans 15 residues. Looked up from germline, CDR1 is MNHEY and CDR2 is SMNVEV (reference sequence). The V gene end was trimmed by 6 bases and the J gene end by 4 bases; junction bases not matched to a gene: 11. The CDR3 DNA sequence: TGTGCCAGCAGGCCTGACAGGGTCGGAGGCACTGAAGCTTTCTTT. Translating gives CASRPDRVGGTEAFF.

This clonotype was counted at least ten times. V and J are TRBV29-1 and TRBJ1-2; D unresolved. There are 14 residues in the CDR3. Germline V gives CDR1 SQVTM, CDR2 ANQGSEA. The V end lost 4 bases, the J end lost 5 bases, and 17 bases lay between the germline ends. DNA of the CDR3: TGCAGCGTTGTTCGGGCAGGCCAGAGATATGGCTACACCTTC. As protein: CSVVRAGQRYGYTF.

This chain links TRBV27 with TRBJ2-1; 9 nucleotides align to TRBD2. V trimming: 2 bases; J trimming: 0 bases; junction bases outside the gene matches: 11. This CDR3 region has 19 residues. Germline CDR1 is MNHEY and CDR2 is SMNVEV (reference sequence). CDR3 in amino acids: CASSLTGALAGPSYNEQFF. CDR3 bases: TGTGCCAGCAGTTTAACGGGGGCACTAGCGGGCCCCTCCTACAATGAGCAGTTCTTC.

The V gene is TRBV10-1, the J gene TRBJ2-5; the match to TRBD2 covers 8 bases. Per the germline V gene, CDR1 is WNHNN and CDR2 is SYGVQD (reference sequence). V was clipped by 4 bases and J by 5 bases; unmatched bases: 9. This CDR3 is 15 amino acids long. This CDR3 reads CASSGHSGIGETQYF. The DNA for the CDR3 is TGCGCCAGCAGTGGACATAGCGGGATAGGGGAGACCCAGTACTTC.

This chain uses TRBV12-5 with TRBJ2-5; D ambiguous. The last part of the DNA fits TRBJ2-7 better; the J call may be wrong. Germline values: CDR1 LGHNT, CDR2 FRNRAP. The CDR3 has 14 amino acids. The CDR3 DNA reads as TGTGCTAGTGGTTTCCCCGGATATGTCAACGAGCAGTACTTC. This encodes CASGFPGYVNEQYF.

With regard to this clonotype: Possible read error: a much larger clone is one base away. This chain uses TRBV4-2 with TRBJ2-1; D assignment may be TRBD1 or TRBD2 (5 bases each). The CDR3 extends over 15 amino acids. The V gene's germline CDR1 is LGHNA and CDR2 YNFKEQ. In nucleotides, the CDR3 is TGTGCCAACAGCCAAAGGGGCGGGTCCTACAATGAGCAGTTCTTC. This codes for CANSQRGGSYNEQFF.

The chain joins TRBV6-5 to TRBJ2-7; 10 positions agree with TRBD2. CDR3 length: 20 amino acids. Trimming took 2 bases from V and 6 from J; bases not matched to a gene: 22. Germline CDR1 and CDR2: MNHEY and SVGAGI. CDR3 sequence (DNA): TGTGCCAGCAGTTACCTCGCCCTGACTAGCGGGCTAAGGGGATCTTTCGAGCAGTACTTC. Translation: CASSYLALTSGLRGSFEQYF.

The rearrangement uses TRBV5-4 and TRBJ2-3; 8 nucleotides align to TRBD1. Per germline, CDR1 SGHNT and CDR2 YYREEE (reference sequence). CDR3 length: 18 residues. The V gene end was trimmed by 0 bases and the J gene end by 3 bases; junction bases not matched to a gene: 12. CDR3 in DNA: TGTGCCAGCAGCTTGGTTTTTCAGGGGGCGCGGCAGACAGATACGCAGTATTTT. Its translation: CASSLVFQGARQTDTQYF. Based on the CDR3 plus reference TRBV5-4 and TRBJ2-3, the full variable domain is ETGVTQSPTHLIKTRGQQVTLRCSSQSGHNTVSWYQQALGQGPQFIFQYYREEENGRGNFPPRFSGLQFPNYSSELNVNALELDDSALYLCASSLVFQGARQTDTQYFGPGTRLTVL.

As for this clonotype: A much larger clone lies one base from this, so it may be a read error. The J gene is TRBJ2-7, the V gene TRBV29-1; TRBD1 aligns across 8 bases. The CDR3 is 13 amino acids. J gave up 3 bases and V 7 bases, and 8 bases lay outside the gene matches. From germline, CDR1 is SQVTM and CDR2 ANQGSEA. CDR3 sequence: CSGETGDLYEQYF. The CDR3 DNA sequence: TGCAGCGGTGAGACAGGGGACCTCTACGAGCAGTACTTC.

This clonotype was observed a few times. The V call is TRBV6-5, the J call TRBJ2-4; TRBD2 aligns across 9 bases. This CDR3 comprises 17 residues. Germline values: CDR1 MNHEY, CDR2 SVGAGI. The junction had 3 bases not matched to a gene; V was cut back by 0 bases and J by 0 bases. The CDR3 sequence: CASSYSPSGVAKNIQYF. In DNA, the CDR3 is TGTGCCAGCAGTTACTCCCCTAGCGGGGTAGCCAAAAACATTCAGTACTTC.

This clonotype was seen a single time. Mismatch with germline at one junction end may stem from a read error. V usage is TRBV20-1 and J usage is TRBJ2-3; D not resolved. In germline, CDR1 is DFQATT, CDR2 SNEGSKA (reference sequence). The CDR3 runs 13 residues. The CDR3 DNA follows: TGCAGTGCCCCCGGGCCAAGCACAGATGCGCAGTATTTT. Protein product: CSAPGPSTDAQYF.

This clonotype has a count of ten or more. The V and J genes are TRBV29-1 and TRBJ2-1, with D hard to call. Trimming left V 7 bases short and J 8 bases short, with 15 bases between. The CDR3 runs to 12 residues. The germline gives CDR1 SQVTM, CDR2 ANQGSEA. The CDR3 region has the DNA TGCAGCGGACTCCATTTGGGATATGAGCAGTTCTTC. This encodes CSGLHLGYEQFF.

This clonotype was found a few times. The rearrangement links TRBV4-2 to TRBJ2-1, with D perhaps matching TRBD2 (5 bases). The J call could be wrong; TRBJ2-7 is a better fit for the DNA end. Germline loops: CDR1 LGHNA, CDR2 YNFKEQ. The CDR3 has 16 amino acids. In nucleotides, the CDR3 is TGTGCCAGCAGCCAAGATTTGGCGGGCTTCTCAAATGAGCAGTACTTC. Its protein product is CASSQDLAGFSNEQYF.